These T cell receptor beta chains were read from a single sample in a study of T cells in localized non-small cell lung cancer. Sequenced by immunoSEQ multiplex PCR; TCRdb stores in-frame clones only, minus some. The sample has roughly 1,800 clones, approximately 26% seen once; the top ten hold less than 15%. Sequenced here: normal lung tissue next to the tumor, sampled before any cancer treatment. The origin of the receptors is a female donor of 60 years or more with stage I lung adenocarcinoma. The CDR3 runs from the conserved cysteine through the conserved F or W. Fields, in order: D gene, J gene, V gene, clone size, CDR3 DNA, CDR3 protein. D genes are given only for firm matches. Not all rows give a size; the values are once, few, many and, for expanded clones, a class.

D gene: TRBD1
J gene: TRBJ1-5
V gene: TRBV28
clone size: NA
CDR3 DNA: TGTGCCAGCAGTCCCACAGGGGGCCCTATCAATCAGCCCCAGCATTTT
CDR3 protein: CASSPTGGPINQPQHF

D gene: NA
J gene: TRBJ1-1
V gene: TRBV6-8
clone size: NA
CDR3 DNA: TGTGCCAGCATCCCGGTCGGGGGTAGGCGGCCTGAAGCTTTCTTT
CDR3 protein: CASIPVGGRRPEAFF

D gene: TRBD1
J gene: TRBJ1-2
V gene: TRBV6-8
clone size: few
CDR3 DNA: TGTGCCAGCAGTCGCCCAGGGGGATATGGCTACACCTTC
CDR3 protein: CASSRPGGYGYTF

D gene: NA
J gene: TRBJ2-3
V gene: TRBV19
clone size: NA
CDR3 DNA: TGTGCCAGTAGTCAGGGGTTGGCAGATACGCAGTATTTT
CDR3 protein: CASSQGLADTQYF

D gene: TRBD1
J gene: TRBJ1-3
V gene: TRBV6-8
clone size: NA
CDR3 DNA: TGTGCCAGCAGTTACGAAGGGACAGGGCTCTCTGGAAACACCATATATTTT
CDR3 protein: CASSYEGTGLSGNTIYF

D gene: TRBD2
J gene: TRBJ2-3
V gene: TRBV11-3
clone size: medium-sized
CDR3 DNA: TGTGCCAGCAGCGGGGCAGGGAGGGTAATTACGCAGTATTTT
CDR3 protein: CASSGAGRVITQYF

D gene: NA
J gene: TRBJ2-2
V gene: TRBV9
clone size: NA
CDR3 DNA: TGTGCCAGCACCCCCACTAGATCGAACACCGGGGAGCTGTTTTTT
CDR3 protein: CASTPTRSNTGELFF

D gene: NA
J gene: TRBJ2-1
V gene: TRBV19
clone size: NA
CDR3 DNA: TGTGCCAGTAGTATAGGCCCACTAGAATCCAATGAGCAGTTCTTC
CDR3 protein: CASSIGPLESNEQFF

D gene: NA
J gene: TRBJ1-5
V gene: TRBV30
clone size: NA
CDR3 DNA: TGTGCCTGGAGTGTACGGGGGCTGAACAATCAGCCCCAGCATTTT
CDR3 protein: CAWSVRGLNNQPQHF

D gene: TRBD1
J gene: TRBJ2-3
V gene: TRBV28
clone size: NA
CDR3 DNA: TGTGCCAGCAGGGAGGAAGACAGGGTATCAGATACGCAGTATTTT
CDR3 protein: CASREEDRVSDTQYF

D gene: NA
J gene: TRBJ2-6
V gene: TRBV18
clone size: NA
CDR3 DNA: TGTGCCAGCTCACCATCCAGGGCGGCCGGGGCCAACGTCCTGACTTTC
CDR3 protein: CASSPSRAAGANVLTF

D gene: TRBD2
J gene: TRBJ2-7
V gene: TRBV11-3
clone size: NA
CDR3 DNA: TGTGCCAGCAGCTTAACTAGCGGGGGGGATTACGAGCAGTACTTC
CDR3 protein: CASSLTSGGDYEQYF

D gene: NA
J gene: TRBJ2-1
V gene: TRBV11-3
clone size: NA
CDR3 DNA: TGTGCCAGCAGCCCAGGACCGCTGAGCTCCTACAATGAGCAGTTCTTC
CDR3 protein: CASSPGPLSSYNEQFF

D gene: NA
J gene: TRBJ1-4
V gene: TRBV6-8
clone size: NA
CDR3 DNA: TGTGCCAGCAGTTTCCACACACCTTATAATGAAAAACTGTTTTTT
CDR3 protein: CASSFHTPYNEKLFF

D gene: NA
J gene: TRBJ1-1
V gene: TRBV11-3
clone size: medium-sized
CDR3 DNA: TGTGCCAGCAGCCCAGAGTTAAGGGTCCCTGAAGCTTTCTTT
CDR3 protein: CASSPELRVPEAFF

D gene: NA
J gene: TRBJ1-2
V gene: TRBV19
clone size: few
CDR3 DNA: TGTGCCAGTCACGGGACGGGAGAGGCCAACTATGGCTACACCTTC
CDR3 protein: CASHGTGEANYGYTF

D gene: TRBD1
J gene: TRBJ1-5
V gene: TRBV19
clone size: NA
CDR3 DNA: TGTGCCAGTAGTTTCGGGACAGGGACACGTGGGAATCAGCCCCAGCATTTT
CDR3 protein: CASSFGTGTRGNQPQHF

D gene: NA
J gene: TRBJ1-2
V gene: TRBV10-2
clone size: NA
CDR3 DNA: TGCGCCAGCAGTGACGGGGGCAGGATTAACTATGGCTACACCTTC
CDR3 protein: CASSDGGRINYGYTF

D gene: NA
J gene: TRBJ2-6
V gene: TRBV4-1
clone size: NA
CDR3 DNA: TGCGCCAGCAGCGTGTGCGTAACGTCACAAAGTCGGGCCAACGTCCTGACTTTC
CDR3 protein: CASSVCVTSQSRANVLTF

D gene: NA
J gene: TRBJ2-3
V gene: TRBV5-8
clone size: few
CDR3 DNA: TGTGCCAGCAGCTGGGACTTCACAGATACGCAGTATTTT
CDR3 protein: CASSWDFTDTQYF

D gene: TRBD1
J gene: TRBJ2-7
V gene: TRBV11-3
clone size: medium-sized
CDR3 DNA: TGTGCCAGCAGCTTAAGACGAGGACAGGGGACGGACGAGCAGTACTTC
CDR3 protein: CASSLRRGQGTDEQYF

D gene: TRBD2
J gene: TRBJ2-2
V gene: TRBV12-5
clone size: NA
CDR3 DNA: TGTGCTAGTGCCGGGACTAGCGGGAGTTGGAACACCGGGGAGCTGTTTTTT
CDR3 protein: CASAGTSGSWNTGELFF

D gene: NA
J gene: TRBJ1-1
V gene: TRBV6-8
clone size: large
CDR3 DNA: TGTGCCAGCAGGAGTACAGGGCGCACTGAAGCTTTCTTT
CDR3 protein: CASRSTGRTEAFF

D gene: NA
J gene: TRBJ1-1
V gene: TRBV11-3
clone size: few
CDR3 DNA: TGTGCCAGCAGCTTAGGCGGCCTGAGTAACCTGAACACTGAAGCTTTCTTT
CDR3 protein: CASSLGGLSNLNTEAFF

D gene: TRBD1
J gene: TRBJ2-5
V gene: TRBV9
clone size: few
CDR3 DNA: TGTGCCAGCAGCGTAGAAGGGACAGGGTTGACCCAGTACTTC
CDR3 protein: CASSVEGTGLTQYF

D gene: TRBD1
J gene: TRBJ1-3
V gene: TRBV12-5
clone size: NA
CDR3 DNA: TGTGCTAGTGGTTTGATCCGGGACAGGGTCGGGGGCACCATATATTTT
CDR3 protein: CASGLIRDRVGGTIYF

D gene: TRBD1
J gene: TRBJ1-2
V gene: TRBV5-1
clone size: NA
CDR3 DNA: TGCGCCAGCAGCTCGGGACAGGGGCCCTCTTTCTATGGCTACACCTTC
CDR3 protein: CASSSGQGPSFYGYTF

D gene: TRBD1
J gene: TRBJ1-2
V gene: TRBV28
clone size: NA
CDR3 DNA: TGTGCCAGCAGTTTAGGGTCGACAGGGGCCTATGGCTACACCTTC
CDR3 protein: CASSLGSTGAYGYTF

D gene: TRBD2
J gene: TRBJ2-5
V gene: TRBV6-7
clone size: few
CDR3 DNA: TGTGCCAGCAGTGAAGGGACTAGCGGCCAAGAGACCCAGTACTTC
CDR3 protein: CASSEGTSGQETQYF

D gene: TRBD1
J gene: TRBJ2-1
V gene: TRBV11-3
clone size: medium-sized
CDR3 DNA: TGTGCCAGCAGCTTGGGGTCGGGACAGGGTGACTATGAGCAGTTCTTC
CDR3 protein: CASSLGSGQGDYEQFF